The 2 T cell receptor beta chains below come from one sample, sequenced in a study of early T cells in non-severe SARS-CoV-2 infection. TCRdb reanalysed the 5' RACE reads using MiXCR and keeps one entry per CDR3 protein. This sample has 65,000 to 95,000 distinct CDR3 sequences, with approximately 16% found just once. Source material: whole blood. Source of these receptors: an adult who was a healthcare worker with PCR-confirmed SARS-CoV-2 infection or an uninfected control (not recorded which).

This clonotype occurred many times. The chain joins TRBV6-6 to TRBJ2-7; 8 positions match TRBD2. V trimming: 5 bases; J trimming: 1 base; junction bases outside the gene matches: 7. CDR3 length: 15 amino acids. CDR1 and CDR2 (germline): MNHNY, SVGAGI (reference sequence). The CDR3 loop is CASSPPTSGSYEQYF. DNA of the CDR3: TGTGCCAGCAGTCCCCCTACTAGCGGTTCCTACGAGCAGTACTTC.

This clonotype turned up a few times. The rearrangement uses TRBV6-5 and TRBJ1-1, with D unclear. In germline, CDR1 is MNHEY, CDR2 SVGAGI. The CDR3 covers 11 residues. With 10 bases removed from V and 4 bases from J, the gap between germline ends came to 10 bases. In DNA, the CDR3 is TGTGCCACCTCCGTGGGCACTGAAGCTTTCTTT. Encoded protein: CATSVGTEAFF.